The 9 T cell receptor beta chains in this list originate from one sample, sequenced in a study of human T cells and chemical hapten exposure. Each CDR3 protein gets one entry after TCRdb re-called the RACE reads with MiXCR. This repertoire shows some 62,000 distinct CDR3 sequences, approximately 10% found once; its top ten account for roughly 2.3%. Time point specified: patch test 3, about 24 weeks after DPC sensitization. Treatment in this sample: therapeutic diphenylcyclopropenone sensitization with weekly scalp DPC. The source material was whole blood, sampled in connection with sensitization to the hapten diphenylcyclopropenone (DPC). All receptors come from a woman under 40 with alopecia areata. Some clones in this sample may be carry-over from other donors' samples.

This clonotype was counted a few times. The J gene is TRBJ2-7, the V gene TRBV20-1; 8 nucleotides agree with TRBD2. CDR1 DFQATT and CDR2 SNEGSKA come from the germline V gene (reference sequence). The trim removed 1 base at V and 7 bases at J, leaving 9 bases unmatched. The CDR3 loop spans 14 amino acids. The CDR3 sequence: CSARVGLDDREQYF. The CDR3 coding sequence is TGCAGTGCTAGAGTGGGACTAGACGACCGGGAGCAGTACTTC.

This clonotype was seen at least ten times. The chain uses TRBV27 and TRBJ2-1; D is perhaps TRBD2 (6 bases). Trimming took 9 bases from V and 2 from J, leaving 20 bases between them. Germline V CDR1 and CDR2: MNHEY, SMNVEV (reference sequence). The CDR3 extends over 16 amino acids. CDR3 DNA sequence: TGTGCCAGTGCCGATGAAGCGGGTCCAACCTACAATGAGCAGTTCTTC. Translating gives CASADEAGPTYNEQFF.

This clonotype turned up a few times. The chain carries TRBV20-1 and TRBJ2-7; tentative D call: TRBD1 (5 bases). Germline assignment: CDR1 DFQATT and CDR2 SNEGSKA (reference sequence). V was trimmed by 6 bases and J by 3 bases, leaving 21 bases between them. This CDR3 contains 15 residues. CDR3 residues: CSADGNRSYYYEQYF. CDR3 bases: TGCAGTGCCGACGGCAACAGGAGCTATTACTACGAGCAGTACTTC.

In its sample, this clonotype was seen many times. The rearrangement uses TRBV6-5 and TRBJ2-7; tentatively, D is TRBD1 (6 bases). CDR1 MNHEY and CDR2 SVGAGI come from the germline V gene. The CDR3 has 15 amino acids. V shed 6 bases and J shed 0 bases, with 15 bases lying between them. The CDR3 reads CASSRDRPYSYEQYF. CDR3 in DNA: TGTGCCAGCAGCCGAGACAGGCCCTACTCCTACGAGCAGTACTTC.

This clonotype has at least ten counts. The CDR3 nucleotides are TGTGCCAGCAGCTTGGAGGGGCCTGGGGCCAACGTCCTGACTTTC. Its protein product is CASSLEGPGANVLTF. The V and J genes are TRBV5-4 and TRBJ2-6, with a tentative D call TRBD1 (5 bases). This CDR3 comprises 15 residues. The V gene lost 0 bases and the J gene lost 2 bases, with 6 bases spanning the gap. CDR1 is SGHNT and CDR2 is YYREEE in the germline V gene (reference sequence).

Only a few counts were recorded for this clonotype. The chain combines TRBV5-6 with TRBJ2-3, with a possible D match to TRBD2 (5 bases). In germline, CDR1 is SGHDT, CDR2 YYEEEE. V lost 0 bases to trimming and J lost 5 bases, with 19 bases between them. The CDR3 runs 17 residues. In DNA, the CDR3 is TGTGCCAGCAGCTTGGCTTTTAGGGAGATGGGAAGAGATACGCAGTATTTT. Translated: CASSLAFREMGRDTQYF.

This clonotype has more than one count but fewer than ten. The chain has TRBV12-3 or TRBV12-4 and TRBJ1-1; 7 bases line up with TRBD1. Losses at the gene ends were 3 bases for V and 2 bases for J; bases not matched to a gene: 3. This CDR3 is built from 14 residues. Written as DNA, the CDR3 is TGTGCCAGCAGTTTCGGGACAGTTAACACTGAAGCTTTCTTT. Residues: CASSFGTVNTEAFF.

The chain employs TRBV28 and TRBJ1-4; 7 bases fit TRBD1. The germline V gene encodes CDR1 MDHEN and CDR2 SYDVKM. Losses at the gene ends were 8 bases for V and 5 bases for J; bases not matched to a gene: 5. This CDR3 spans 13 amino acids. The CDR3 protein is CASAGGRNEKLFF. The CDR3 DNA is TGTGCCAGCGCAGGGGGGAGGAATGAAAAACTGTTTTTT.

This clonotype appeared many times. The rearrangement links TRBV7-8 to TRBJ1-2; D uncertain. In germline, CDR1 is SGHVS, CDR2 FQNEAQ. Trimming took 0 bases from V and 1 from J, leaving 6 bases between them. The CDR3 spans 14 residues. For the CDR3, the DNA is TGTGCCAGCAGCTTAGCGTCCAGTAACTATGGCTACACCTTC. Translated: CASSLASSNYGYTF.